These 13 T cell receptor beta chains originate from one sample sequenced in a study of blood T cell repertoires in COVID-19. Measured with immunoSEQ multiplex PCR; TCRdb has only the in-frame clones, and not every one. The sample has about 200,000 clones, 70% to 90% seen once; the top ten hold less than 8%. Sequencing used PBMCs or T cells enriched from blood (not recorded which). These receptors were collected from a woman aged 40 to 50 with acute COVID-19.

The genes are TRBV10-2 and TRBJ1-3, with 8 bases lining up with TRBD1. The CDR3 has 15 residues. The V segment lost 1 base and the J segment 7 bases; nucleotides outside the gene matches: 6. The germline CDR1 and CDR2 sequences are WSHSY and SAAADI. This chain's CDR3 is CASSEFDRGANTIYF. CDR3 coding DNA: TGCGCCAGCAGTGAGTTCGACAGGGGTGCGAACACCATATATTTT.

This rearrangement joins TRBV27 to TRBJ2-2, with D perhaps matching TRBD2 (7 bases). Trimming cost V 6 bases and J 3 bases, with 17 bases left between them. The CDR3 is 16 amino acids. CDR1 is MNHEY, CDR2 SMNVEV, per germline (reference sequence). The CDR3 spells CASRRTGGRDTGELFF. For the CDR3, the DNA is TGTGCCAGCAGAAGGACCGGGGGGCGCGACACCGGGGAGCTGTTTTTT.

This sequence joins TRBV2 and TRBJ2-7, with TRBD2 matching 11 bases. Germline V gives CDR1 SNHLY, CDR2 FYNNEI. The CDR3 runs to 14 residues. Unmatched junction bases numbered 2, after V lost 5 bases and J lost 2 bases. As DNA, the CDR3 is TGTGCCAGCAGTACGGGACTAGCGGCCTACGAGCAGTACTTC. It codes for CASSTGLAAYEQYF.

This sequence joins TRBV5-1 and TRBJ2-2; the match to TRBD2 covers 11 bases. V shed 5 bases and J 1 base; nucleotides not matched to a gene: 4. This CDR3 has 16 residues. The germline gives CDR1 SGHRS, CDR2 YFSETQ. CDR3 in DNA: TGCGCCAGCAGACTAGGGACTAGCGGGAACACCGGGGAGCTGTTTTTT. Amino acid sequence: CASRLGTSGNTGELFF.

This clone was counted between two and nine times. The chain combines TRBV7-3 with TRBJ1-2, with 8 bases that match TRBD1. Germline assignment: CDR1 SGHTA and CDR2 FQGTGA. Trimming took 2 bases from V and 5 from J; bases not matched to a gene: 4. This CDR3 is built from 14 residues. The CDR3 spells CASSLEGTGYGYTF. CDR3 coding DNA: TGTGCCAGCAGCTTAGAGGGGACAGGTTATGGCTACACCTTC.

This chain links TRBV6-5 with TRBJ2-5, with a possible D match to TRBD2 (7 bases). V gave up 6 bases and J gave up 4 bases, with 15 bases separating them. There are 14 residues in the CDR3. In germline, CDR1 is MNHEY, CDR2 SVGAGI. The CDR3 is CASSEGGHRETQYF. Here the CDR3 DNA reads TGTGCCAGCAGCGAGGGGGGGCATAGAGAGACCCAGTACTTC.

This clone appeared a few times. DNA of the CDR3: TGTGCCAGCGTAGACCCCCGGGACTCCAATCAGCCCCAGCATTTT. This encodes CASVDPRDSNQPQHF. The gene calls are TRBV2 and TRBJ1-5; D perhaps matches TRBD1 (5 bases). There are 15 residues in the CDR3. Trimming removed 8 bases from V and 3 bases from J, with 17 bases in between. CDR1 is SNHLY, CDR2 FYNNEI, per germline.

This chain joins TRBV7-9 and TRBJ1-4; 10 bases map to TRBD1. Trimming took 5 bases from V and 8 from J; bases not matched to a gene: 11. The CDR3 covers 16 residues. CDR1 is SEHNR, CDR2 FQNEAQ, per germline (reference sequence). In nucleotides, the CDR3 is TGTGCCAGCAGCCGCTATCATGGGACAGGGGAAGAAAAACTGTTTTTT. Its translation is CASSRYHGTGEEKLFF. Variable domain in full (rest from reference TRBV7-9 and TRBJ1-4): DTGVSQNPRHKITKRGQNVTFRCDPISEHNRLYWYRQTLGQGPEFLTYFQNEAQLEKSRLLSDRFSAERPKGSFSTLEIQRTEQGDSAMYLCASSRYHGTGEEKLFFGSGTQLSVL.

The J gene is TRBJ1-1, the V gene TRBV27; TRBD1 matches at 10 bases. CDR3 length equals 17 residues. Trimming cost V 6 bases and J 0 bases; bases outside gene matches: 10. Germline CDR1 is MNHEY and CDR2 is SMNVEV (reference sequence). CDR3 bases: TGTGCCAGCAGGCTCTCGGGACAGGGGCTGATGAACACTGAAGCTTTCTTT. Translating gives CASRLSGQGLMNTEAFF.

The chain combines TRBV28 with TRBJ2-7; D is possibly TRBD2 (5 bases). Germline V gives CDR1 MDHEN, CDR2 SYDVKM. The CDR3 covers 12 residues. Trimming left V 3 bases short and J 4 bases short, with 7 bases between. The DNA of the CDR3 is TGTGCCAGCAGTTTCCTAGCTTACGAGCAGTACTTC. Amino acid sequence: CASSFLAYEQYF.

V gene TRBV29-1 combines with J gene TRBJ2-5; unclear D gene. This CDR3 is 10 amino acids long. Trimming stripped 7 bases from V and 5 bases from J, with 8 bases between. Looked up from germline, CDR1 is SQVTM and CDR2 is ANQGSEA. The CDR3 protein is CSGYGETQYF. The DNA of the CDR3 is TGCAGCGGATACGGGGAGACCCAGTACTTC.

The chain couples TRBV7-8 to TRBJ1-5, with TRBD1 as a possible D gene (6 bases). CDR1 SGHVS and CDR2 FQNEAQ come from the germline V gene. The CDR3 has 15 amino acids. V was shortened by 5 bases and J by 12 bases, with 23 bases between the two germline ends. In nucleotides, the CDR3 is TGTGCCAGCAGCCCGATGAGGGGGTCGCTAATGGTCCAGCATTTT. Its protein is CASSPMRGSLMVQHF.

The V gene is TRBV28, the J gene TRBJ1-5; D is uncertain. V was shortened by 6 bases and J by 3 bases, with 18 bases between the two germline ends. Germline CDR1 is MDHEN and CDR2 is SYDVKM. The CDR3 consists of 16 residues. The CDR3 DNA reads TGTGCCAGCAGCCCCTCCCGACTAGGGAACAATCAGCCCCAGCATTTT. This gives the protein CASSPSRLGNNQPQHF.